The T cell receptor beta chain described here comes from a study of cytomegalovirus exposure and HLA in healthy donors. Whole-study results and caveats: Listed as cytomegalovirus-associated were 150 or so TCR beta chains.

This CDR3 contains 17 residues. In regard to this clone: The antigen remains undetermined.

PCR was performed using 60 Vbeta and 13 Jbeta primers. The data were produced by immunoSEQ multiplex PCR, yet TCRdb's version contains in-frame clones alone and is incomplete. This repertoire shows around 110,000 clones, about four fifths found once; its top ten account for roughly 23%. Specimen: PBMCs. The chain joins TRBV7-5 to TRBJ1-4; the table assigns TRBD1, which was not confirmed against the DNA. TRBV7-5 counts as a pseudogene. The source of this sequence is a man aged 25 to 45 in good health and CMV-seropositive. The CDR3 sequence: CVRSYGTDPSDSEKLLF. The CDR3 DNA reads as TGTGTCAGAAGCTACGGGACAGATCCCTCAGATAGTGAAAAACTGCTTTTT.